Listed below are T cell receptor beta chains from one sample, sequenced in a study of radiation and T cells in renal cell carcinoma. Profiled with immunoSEQ multiplex PCR; TCRdb holds only in-frame clones, not every one. The sample holds more than 150,000 clones, 80% to 90% seen once. This sample comprised blood, obtained from a patient whose treatment included radiotherapy and nephrectomy. Every receptor here comes from a woman aged 50 to 65 with renal cell carcinoma. The CDR3 runs from the conserved cysteine through the conserved F or W. The D gene is left open where the match is weak. Only some rows state a clone size, as once, few, many or a class for expanded clones.

size	D	J	V	DNA	CDR3
-	-	TRBJ2-2	TRBV6-4	TGTGCCAGCAGGGGAGTAAAGGGCACCGGGGAGCTGTTTTTT	CASRGVKGTGELFF
-	TRBD1	TRBJ1-2	TRBV5-1	TGCGCCAGCAGCGGGGGAGGACAGGAGATCTATGGCTACACCTTC	CASSGGGQEIYGYTF
-	-	TRBJ2-5	TRBV5-8	TGTGCCAGCAGCTTAGGGACTTCTGGGAAAGAGACCCAGTACTTC	CASSLGTSGKETQYF
-	TRBD1	TRBJ1-1	TRBV7-9	TGTGCCAGCAGCGAGGGGGCCGGGAACACTGAAGCTTTCTTT	CASSEGAGNTEAFF
-	-	TRBJ2-2	TRBV6-5	TGTGCCAGCAGTTACTCTGCCGGGGAGCTGTTTTTT	CASSYSAGELFF
once	-	TRBJ1-2	TRBV7-2	TGTGCCAGCAGCTCCGACAGAGACTATGGCTACACCTTC	CASSSDRDYGYTF
-	-	TRBJ1-2	TRBV6-1	TGTGCCAGCAGTGAGGAGGTATTTATTAACTATGGCTACACCTTC	CASSEEVFINYGYTF
-	-	TRBJ1-6	TRBV19	TGTGCCAGTAGCCAACTGCCGGGACCCGTTAGGGTACCCCTCCACTTT	CASSQLPGPVRVPLHF
-	-	TRBJ1-2	TRBV9	TGTGCCAGCAGCGCCAGGGTTGTCGGCGGCTACACCTTC	CASSARVVGGYTF
-	-	TRBJ1-5	TRBV5-1	TGCGCCAGCAGCTTGATGGAGGGACAGCCCCAGCATTTT	CASSLMEGQPQHF
few	TRBD1	TRBJ2-3	TRBV5-1	TGCGCCAGCAGCTTGGAGGGGGCCTCAGATACGCAGTATTTT	CASSLEGASDTQYF
-	-	TRBJ1-1	TRBV7-9	TGTGCCAGCAGCTCGAGTCAGGAAGTTGCTTTCTTT	CASSSSQEVAFF
-	TRBD1	TRBJ2-1	TRBV7-6	TGTGCCAGCAGCTTAACAGGGGACAATGAGCAGTTCTTC	CASSLTGDNEQFF
-	TRBD1	TRBJ1-2	TRBV5-1	TGCGCCAGCAGCTTGGTTGGGCAGGGGGAAGTGGATGGCTACACCTTC	CASSLVGQGEVDGYTF
-	-	TRBJ1-6	TRBV4-3	TGCGCCAGCAGCTCAAGGGCAGTTAATTCACCCCTCCACTTT	CASSSRAVNSPLHF
-	-	TRBJ2-2	TRBV10-2	TGCGCCAGCAGCGCGACGGCTGCAGGGACCGGGGAGCTGTTTTTT	CASSATAAGTGELFF
-	TRBD2	TRBJ2-3	TRBV7-6	TGTGCCAGCAAGCGGGGGAGCACAGATACGCAGTATTTT	CASKRGSTDTQYF
-	-	TRBJ2-3	TRBV2	TGTGCCAGCGTGCGGGGTCCCCCCGATACGCAGTATTTT	CASVRGPPDTQYF
-	-	TRBJ1-5	TRBV28	TGTGCCAGTTCCGGCTGGGCAGGAGATAATCAGCCCCAGCATTTT	CASSGWAGDNQPQHF
-	-	TRBJ2-7	TRBV4-2	TGTGCCAGCAGCCAATTCCAGGGGCGGGAGCCCTACGAGCAGTACTTC	CASSQFQGREPYEQYF
-	TRBD2	TRBJ2-5	TRBV7-8	TGTGCCAGCAGCTTAGTGTGGGGAGGGACCCGGGGGAGGGAGACCCAGTACTTC	CASSLVWGGTRGRETQYF
-	TRBD1	TRBJ1-5	TRBV6-1	TGTGCCAGCACCGAGGGACAGTTCAATCAGCCCCAGCATTTT	CASTEGQFNQPQHF
-	TRBD2	TRBJ2-3	TRBV14	TGTGCCAGCAGCCAACCCTTGACTAGCGGCGGTAGGGATACGCAGTATTTT	CASSQPLTSGGRDTQYF
-	-	TRBJ1-6	TRBV25-1	TGTGCCAGCAGTGACCAGCCAGGAAATAATTTCCAACCCCTCCACTTT	CASSDQPGNNFQPLHF
-	-	TRBJ2-3	TRBV2	TGTGCCAGCAGTGAGGCGGTTTCTAGCACAGATACGCAGTATTTT	CASSEAVSSTDTQYF
-	-	TRBJ2-7	TRBV5-4	TGTGCCAGCAGCTCAGGGGACTATGGGGAGCAGTACTTC	CASSSGDYGEQYF
-	-	TRBJ2-7	TRBV9	TGTGCCAGCAGCGTAGGAAATAGCGGTGAATACGAGCAGTACTTC	CASSVGNSGEYEQYF
-	-	TRBJ2-3	TRBV15	TGTGCCACCAGCATGGGCAGGAAAGATACGCAGTATTTT	CATSMGRKDTQYF
-	-	TRBJ2-3	TRBV5-1	TGCGCCAGCAGCACGGGCCAGACTAGCACAGATACGCAGTATTTT	CASSTGQTSTDTQYF